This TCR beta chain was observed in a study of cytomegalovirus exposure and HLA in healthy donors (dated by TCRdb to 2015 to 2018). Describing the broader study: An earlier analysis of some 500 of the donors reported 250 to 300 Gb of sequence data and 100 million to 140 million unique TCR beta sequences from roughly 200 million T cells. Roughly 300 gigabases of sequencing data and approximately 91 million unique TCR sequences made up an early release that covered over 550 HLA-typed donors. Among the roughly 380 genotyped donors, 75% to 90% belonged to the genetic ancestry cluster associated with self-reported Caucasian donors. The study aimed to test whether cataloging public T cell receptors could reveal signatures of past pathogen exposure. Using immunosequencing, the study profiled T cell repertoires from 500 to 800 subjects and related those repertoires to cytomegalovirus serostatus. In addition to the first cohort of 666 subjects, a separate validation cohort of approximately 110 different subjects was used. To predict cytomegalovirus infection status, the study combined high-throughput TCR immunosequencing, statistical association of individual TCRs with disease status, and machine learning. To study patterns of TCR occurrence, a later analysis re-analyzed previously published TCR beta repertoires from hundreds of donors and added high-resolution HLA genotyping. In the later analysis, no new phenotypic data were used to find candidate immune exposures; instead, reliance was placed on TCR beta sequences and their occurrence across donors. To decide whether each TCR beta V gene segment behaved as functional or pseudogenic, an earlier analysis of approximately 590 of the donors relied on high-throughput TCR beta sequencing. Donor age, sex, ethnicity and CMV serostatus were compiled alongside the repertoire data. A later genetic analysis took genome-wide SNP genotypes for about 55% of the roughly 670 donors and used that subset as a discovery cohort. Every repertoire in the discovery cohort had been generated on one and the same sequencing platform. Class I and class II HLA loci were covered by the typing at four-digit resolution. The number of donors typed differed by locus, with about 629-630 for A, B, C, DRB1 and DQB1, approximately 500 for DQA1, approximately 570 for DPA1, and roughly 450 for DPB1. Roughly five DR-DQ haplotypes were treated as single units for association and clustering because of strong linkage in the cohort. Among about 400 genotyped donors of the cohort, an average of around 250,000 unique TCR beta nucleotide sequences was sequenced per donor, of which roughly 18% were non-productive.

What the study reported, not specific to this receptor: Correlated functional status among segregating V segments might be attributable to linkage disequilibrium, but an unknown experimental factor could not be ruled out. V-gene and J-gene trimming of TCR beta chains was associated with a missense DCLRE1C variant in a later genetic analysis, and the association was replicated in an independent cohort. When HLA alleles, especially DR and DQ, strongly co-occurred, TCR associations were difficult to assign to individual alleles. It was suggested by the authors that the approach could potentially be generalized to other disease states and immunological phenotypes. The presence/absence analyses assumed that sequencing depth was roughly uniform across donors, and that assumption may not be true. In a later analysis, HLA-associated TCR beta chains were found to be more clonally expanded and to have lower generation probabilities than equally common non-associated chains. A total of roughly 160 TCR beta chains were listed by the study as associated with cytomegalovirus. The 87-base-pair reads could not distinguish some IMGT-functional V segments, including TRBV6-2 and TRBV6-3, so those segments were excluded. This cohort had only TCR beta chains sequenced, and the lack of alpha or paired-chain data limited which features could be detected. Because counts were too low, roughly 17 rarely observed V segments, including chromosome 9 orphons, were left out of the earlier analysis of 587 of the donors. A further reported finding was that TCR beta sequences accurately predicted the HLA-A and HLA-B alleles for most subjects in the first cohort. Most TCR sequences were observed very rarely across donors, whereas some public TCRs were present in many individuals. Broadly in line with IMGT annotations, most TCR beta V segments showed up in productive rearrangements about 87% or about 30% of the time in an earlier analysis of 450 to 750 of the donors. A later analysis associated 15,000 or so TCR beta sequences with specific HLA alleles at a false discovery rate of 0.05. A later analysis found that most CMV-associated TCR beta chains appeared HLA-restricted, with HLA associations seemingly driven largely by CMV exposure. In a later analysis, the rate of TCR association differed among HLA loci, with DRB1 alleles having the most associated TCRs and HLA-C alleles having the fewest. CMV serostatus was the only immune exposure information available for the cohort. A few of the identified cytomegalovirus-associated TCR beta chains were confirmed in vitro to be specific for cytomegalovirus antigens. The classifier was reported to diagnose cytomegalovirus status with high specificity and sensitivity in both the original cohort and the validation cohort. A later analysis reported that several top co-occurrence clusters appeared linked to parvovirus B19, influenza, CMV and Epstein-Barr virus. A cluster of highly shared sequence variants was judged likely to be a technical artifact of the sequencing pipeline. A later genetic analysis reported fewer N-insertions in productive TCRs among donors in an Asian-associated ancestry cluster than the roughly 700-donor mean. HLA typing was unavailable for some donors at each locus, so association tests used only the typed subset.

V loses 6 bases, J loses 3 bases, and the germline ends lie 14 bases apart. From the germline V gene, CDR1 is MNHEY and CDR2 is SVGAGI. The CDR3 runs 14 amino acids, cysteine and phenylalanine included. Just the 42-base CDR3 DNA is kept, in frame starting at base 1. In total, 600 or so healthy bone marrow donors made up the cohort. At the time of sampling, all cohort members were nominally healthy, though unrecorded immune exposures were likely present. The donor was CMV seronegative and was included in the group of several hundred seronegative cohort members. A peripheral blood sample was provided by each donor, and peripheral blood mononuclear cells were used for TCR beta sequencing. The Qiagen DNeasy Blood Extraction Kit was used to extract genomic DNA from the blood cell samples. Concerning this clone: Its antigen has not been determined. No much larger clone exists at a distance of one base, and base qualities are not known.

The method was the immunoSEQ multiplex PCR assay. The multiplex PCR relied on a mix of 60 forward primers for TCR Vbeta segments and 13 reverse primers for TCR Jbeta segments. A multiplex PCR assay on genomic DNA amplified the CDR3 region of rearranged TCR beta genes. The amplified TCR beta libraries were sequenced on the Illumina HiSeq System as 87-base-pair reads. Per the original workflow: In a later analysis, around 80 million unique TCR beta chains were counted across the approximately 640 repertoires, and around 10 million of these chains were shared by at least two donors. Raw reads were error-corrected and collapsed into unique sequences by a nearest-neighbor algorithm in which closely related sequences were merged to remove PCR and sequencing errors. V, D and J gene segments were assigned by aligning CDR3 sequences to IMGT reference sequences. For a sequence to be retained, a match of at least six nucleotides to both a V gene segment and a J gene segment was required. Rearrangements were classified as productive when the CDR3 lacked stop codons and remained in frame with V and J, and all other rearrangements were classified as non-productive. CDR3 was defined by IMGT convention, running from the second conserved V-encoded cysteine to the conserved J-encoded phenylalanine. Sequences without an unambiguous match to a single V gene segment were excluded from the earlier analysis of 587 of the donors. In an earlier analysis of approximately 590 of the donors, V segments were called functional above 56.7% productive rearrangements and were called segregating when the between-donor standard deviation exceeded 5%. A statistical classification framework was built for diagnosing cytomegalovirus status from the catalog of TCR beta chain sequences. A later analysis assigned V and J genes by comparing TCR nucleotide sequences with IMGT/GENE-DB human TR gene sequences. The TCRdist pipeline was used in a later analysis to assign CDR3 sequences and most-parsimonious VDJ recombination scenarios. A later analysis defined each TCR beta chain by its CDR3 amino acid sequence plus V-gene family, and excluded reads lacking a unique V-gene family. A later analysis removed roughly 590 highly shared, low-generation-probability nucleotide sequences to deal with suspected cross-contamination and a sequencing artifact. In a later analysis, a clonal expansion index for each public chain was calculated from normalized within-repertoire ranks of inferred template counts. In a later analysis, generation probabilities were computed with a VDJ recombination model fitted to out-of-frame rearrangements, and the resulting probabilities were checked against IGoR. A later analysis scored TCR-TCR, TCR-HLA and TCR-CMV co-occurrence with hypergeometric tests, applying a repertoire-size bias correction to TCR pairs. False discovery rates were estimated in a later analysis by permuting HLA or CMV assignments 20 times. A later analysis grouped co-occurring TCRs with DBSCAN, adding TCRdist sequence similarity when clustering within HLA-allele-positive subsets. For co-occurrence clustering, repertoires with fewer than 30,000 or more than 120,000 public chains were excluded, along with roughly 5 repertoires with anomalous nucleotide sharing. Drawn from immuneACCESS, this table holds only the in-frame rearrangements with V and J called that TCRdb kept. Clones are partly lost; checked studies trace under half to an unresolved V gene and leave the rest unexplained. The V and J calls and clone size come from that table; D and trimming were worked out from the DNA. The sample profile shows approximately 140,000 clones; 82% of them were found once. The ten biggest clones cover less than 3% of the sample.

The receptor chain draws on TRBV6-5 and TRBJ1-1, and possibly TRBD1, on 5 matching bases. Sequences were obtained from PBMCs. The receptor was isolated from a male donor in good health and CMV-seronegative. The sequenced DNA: TGTGCCAGCAGAAACCAGGGCGGCGACACTGAAGCTTTCTTT. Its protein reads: CASRNQGGDTEAFF.